The rows below give T cell receptor beta chains drawn from one sample of a study of blood T cells in healthy people across ages. TCRdb recomputed calls from the 5' RACE reads with MiXCR, one row per CDR3 protein. The table shows 650,000 to 800,000 distinct CDR3 sequences, with under 45% occurring only once. Sequenced input: blood. These receptors came from a man aged 60 to 69 in good health. Both conserved end residues are part of each CDR3. The D gene is left open where the match is weak. Size is stated for part of the rows, as once, few or many counts, or as a class when the clone is expanded.

J	size	D	V	DNA	CDR3
TRBJ2-3	few	TRBD2	TRBV28	TGTGCCAGCAGTTCGGGGACTAGCAGGGTCACAGATACGCAGTATTTT	CASSSGTSRVTDTQYF
TRBJ1-6	NA	TRBD1	TRBV9	TGTGCCAGCAGCGGGGCAGGGGGCGCTTCACCCCTCCACTTT	CASSGAGGASPLHF
TRBJ1-6	NA	TRBD1	TRBV27	TGTGCCAGCAGTTTATTTCAGGGGGTCAATTCACCCCTCCACTTT	CASSLFQGVNSPLHF
TRBJ1-1	NA	NA	TRBV6-6	TGTGCCAGCAGTGCAGGTGGACAAGCTTTCTTT	CASSAGGQAFF
TRBJ2-2	NA	TRBD2	TRBV6-6	TGTGCCAGCAGTGGAACCAGCGGGGGGAACACCGGGGAGCTGTTTTTT	CASSGTSGGNTGELFF
TRBJ1-6	NA	TRBD1	TRBV20-1	TGCAGTGCCGGACGACAGGGAAATTCACCCCTCCACTTT	CSAGRQGNSPLHF
TRBJ1-2	few	NA	TRBV10-2	TGCGCCAGCAGTGTGGCCGGGGTGGCAGGGGCCATGAATGGCTACACCTTC	CASSVAGVAGAMNGYTF
TRBJ2-2	once	NA	TRBV7-3	TGTGCCAGCAGCTCCCGCGGACAAGACACCGGGGAGCTGTTTTTT	CASSSRGQDTGELFF
TRBJ1-2	NA	NA	TRBV6-5	TGTGCCAGCTGCCGGGACCCTTTTAACTATGGCTACACCTTC	CASCRDPFNYGYTF
TRBJ2-5	NA	TRBD1	TRBV4-3	TGCGCCAGCAGCCAAGTCCGACAGGGCGCCGAGACCCAGTACTTC	CASSQVRQGAETQYF
TRBJ2-5	NA	NA	TRBV7-3	TGTGCCAGCAGCCTAGATACCGGGACCCAGTACTTC	CASSLDTGTQYF
TRBJ2-7	NA	NA	TRBV27	TGTGCCAGCACCCCGGTTCCCGGGTACGAGCAGTACTTC	CASTPVPGYEQYF
TRBJ2-7	NA	NA	TRBV5-1	TGCGCCAGCAGCCAAAACAGGGAGAGGGGCTACGAGCAGTACTTC	CASSQNRERGYEQYF
TRBJ1-1	once	TRBD1	TRBV4-1	TGCGCCAGCAGCCGCGGACAGGCCACGAACAATGAAGCTTTCTTT	CASSRGQATNNEAFF
TRBJ2-2	once	NA	TRBV5-4	TGTGCCAGCAGCTTGTGGTCTGGGACCGGGGAGCTGTTTTTT	CASSLWSGTGELFF
TRBJ2-1	few	TRBD2	TRBV4-3	TGCGCCAGCAGCCAAGAGGGGCTAGCGGGGGGCTGGGGTGAGCAGTTCTTC	CASSQEGLAGGWGEQFF
TRBJ1-2	few	NA	TRBV9	TGTGCCAGCAGCGCCCGAGTCTATGGCTACACCTTC	CASSARVYGYTF
TRBJ2-7	few	NA	TRBV28	TGTGCCAGCAGTCCCACCGGGACCCTTGGCGAGCAGTACTTC	CASSPTGTLGEQYF
TRBJ1-4	once	TRBD1	TRBV4-2	TGTGCCAGCAGCCAAGGACAGGGCGTAACTAATGAAAAACTGTTTTTT	CASSQGQGVTNEKLFF
TRBJ1-6	NA	TRBD1	TRBV7-2	TGTGCCAGCAGCCCGCCGGGACAGGGGCCCTATAATTCACCCCTCCACTTT	CASSPPGQGPYNSPLHF
TRBJ2-5	NA	NA	TRBV20-1	TGCAGTGCTAACCGGGACACCCATCAAGAGACCCAGTACTTC	CSANRDTHQETQYF
TRBJ1-2	NA	NA	TRBV20-1	TGCAGTGCTCCACAGGAAAATAGCTACATCTTC	CSAPQENSYIF
TRBJ1-1	NA	TRBD1	TRBV7-2	TGTGCCAGCAGCTTCGCCGGGACAGCCAACACTGAAGCTTTCTTT	CASSFAGTANTEAFF
TRBJ2-1	NA	NA	TRBV24-1	TGTGCCACCAGTGATTTGCAACAGGGTCAAAATGAGCAGTTCTTC	CATSDLQQGQNEQFF
TRBJ1-5	few	TRBD1	TRBV28	TGTGCCAGCTGTAAGGACAGGCCTCTAATTTTTTTTAGCAATCAGCCCCAGCATTTT	CASCKDRPLIFFSNQPQHF
TRBJ2-3	few	NA	TRBV12-3/TRBV12-4	TGTGCCAGCAGTTTATCGACGGGAACTAGCACAGATACGCAGTATTTT	CASSLSTGTSTDTQYF
TRBJ2-1	many	TRBD1	TRBV29-1	TGCAGCGTTGAACCCCCGGACAGGGTTCGGCAGTTCTTC	CSVEPPDRVRQFF
TRBJ2-7	few	NA	TRBV14	TGTGCCAGCAGCCTTAGGGGGTTCTCCTACGAGCAGTACTTC	CASSLRGFSYEQYF
TRBJ2-1	NA	NA	TRBV7-2	TGTGCCAGCAGCTTATGGGGCAAGTTCAATGAGCAGTTCTTC	CASSLWGKFNEQFF
TRBJ1-2	NA	NA	TRBV3-1	TGTGCCAGCAGCCAAGGGTATGGTGGAGGCTACACCTTC	CASSQGYGGGYTF
TRBJ1-2	NA	NA	TRBV7-9	TGTGCCAGCAGCTTAGGACAGGTTTTCTATGGCTACACCTTC	CASSLGQVFYGYTF
TRBJ1-2	NA	TRBD1	TRBV7-9	TGTGCCAGCAGCTTATCACGAACCGTACAGGGGGAGCACTATGGCTACACCTTC	CASSLSRTVQGEHYGYTF
TRBJ2-5	once	NA	TRBV7-2	TGTGCCAGCAGCTTATCCGGGGTGTCAGCAAAAGAGACCCAGTACTTC	CASSLSGVSAKETQYF
TRBJ2-1	NA	TRBD1	TRBV5-1	TGCGCCAGCAGGCAGGACAGGATCGATGAGCAGTTCTTC	CASRQDRIDEQFF
TRBJ2-7	few	NA	TRBV4-3	TGCGCCAGCAGCCAAGAAAACAGGGAATACGAGCAGTACTTC	CASSQENREYEQYF
TRBJ1-2	NA	NA	TRBV4-1	TGCGCCAGCAGCATAGCCGGGACTTCTAACTATGGCTACACCTTC	CASSIAGTSNYGYTF
TRBJ2-5	many	TRBD1	TRBV6-5	TGTGCCAGCAGTGGAATAACAGGGGGCAGGAAGACCCAGTACTTC	CASSGITGGRKTQYF
TRBJ2-3	NA	NA	TRBV20-1	TGCAGTGCTAGAGATCTAAAACAGGTTTCTAGCACAGATACGCAGTATTTT	CSARDLKQVSSTDTQYF
TRBJ2-1	NA	NA	TRBV19	TGTGCCAGTAGTATCCCAGGGGTCCACAATGAGCAGTTCTTC	CASSIPGVHNEQFF
TRBJ1-2	few	NA	TRBV5-1	TGCGCCAGCAGCCCGCTCGGGGGGCGGGATGGCTACACCTTC	CASSPLGGRDGYTF
TRBJ1-1	NA	NA	TRBV4-3	TGCGCCAGCAGCCAATCCTTGGGGACTGAAGCTTTCTTT	CASSQSLGTEAFF
TRBJ1-1	many	NA	TRBV4-1	TGCGCCAGCAGCCAATATGCTAGAAACGCTGAAGCTTTCTTT	CASSQYARNAEAFF
TRBJ2-4	NA	NA	TRBV29-1	TGCAGCGTCCGGACGGACCTAGCCAAAAACATTCAGTACTTC	CSVRTDLAKNIQYF
TRBJ1-4	once	NA	TRBV18	TGTGCCAGCTCACCTCGGGAGGGCTGGGCTAATGAAAAACTGTTTTTT	CASSPREGWANEKLFF
TRBJ2-3	NA	TRBD2	TRBV7-2	TGTGCCAGCAGCCCGCGACTAGCGGGTGTTGGAGATACGCAGTATTTT	CASSPRLAGVGDTQYF
TRBJ1-6	NA	NA	TRBV18	TGTGCCAGCTCGCGACAGGCGGATAATTCACCCCTCCACTTT	CASSRQADNSPLHF
TRBJ1-4	NA	NA	TRBV20-1	TGCAGTGCTAGAGCTAACCTTGAATTGAAGAATGAAAAACTGTTTTTT	CSARANLELKNEKLFF
TRBJ2-7	few	NA	TRBV4-3	TGCGCCAGCAGCCAAGAACTGGGGTCGACCTACGAGCAGTACTTC	CASSQELGSTYEQYF
TRBJ2-3	few	NA	TRBV18	TGTGCCAGCCAACAATTAAGGGGAAGCACAGATACGCAGTATTTT	CASQQLRGSTDTQYF
TRBJ1-2	NA	TRBD1	TRBV20-1	TGCAGTGCTAGCCGGGACAGGGAAAGCCCTGGGGGCTACACCTTC	CSASRDRESPGGYTF
TRBJ1-5	NA	NA	TRBV7-2	TGTGCCAGCATCTCCCATAGCAATCAGCCCCAGCATTTT	CASISHSNQPQHF
TRBJ1-6	few	TRBD1	TRBV20-1	TGCAGTGCTAGAACCGGGACAGCAAATAATTCACCCCTCCACTTT	CSARTGTANNSPLHF
TRBJ1-2	NA	NA	TRBV2	TGTGCCAGCAGTGGAGGGCGCGTTGGGGGCTACACCTTC	CASSGGRVGGYTF
TRBJ2-3	NA	NA	TRBV20-1	TGCAGTGCTAGAGATTCTCGAGTTTATACGCAGTATTTT	CSARDSRVYTQYF